This TCR beta chain emerged from a study of blood T cells in healthy people across ages (dated by TCRdb to about 2015). Study-level background: In model experiments, template switching captured roughly one uniquely barcoded TCR beta cDNA molecule for every two T cells. Age-related changes in TCR beta repertoire diversity were measured in the study by deep sequencing normalized with unique cDNA molecular identifiers. The donors were divided into four age groups: young (average roughly 15 years), middle-aged (approximately 42), aged (approximately 64) and long-lived (around 80). To avoid experimental bias, donors of different ages were distributed randomly across sequencing lanes. The study analyzed two additional independent replicas of 1 million unique cDNA reads from the same blood draw for two donors, one aged 18 to 29 and one aged 80 or older. The research as a whole found: Total diversity estimates from one million sequenced T cells were considered lower bounds and underestimates. The long-lived group showed more naive CD4+ T cells, fewer expanded clones and increased TCR diversity than the aged group, suggesting age selection. Observed TCR beta diversity per million T cells fell roughly linearly with age, and a significant reduction was already apparent by age around 40. There was a strong correlation between observed TCR beta diversity and the percentage of naive T cells measured by flow cytometry. The CMV infection status of donors was not known, potentially confounding age-related changes in expanded clonotypes. Bulk unsorted PBMC profiling prevented conclusive comparison of naive and antigen-experienced compartments.

Preparation of the library involved 5' RACE. The instrument was an Illumina HiSeq 2500. The second PCR ran for about 7 to 11 cycles and used a J-beta primer mix along with a sample-barcoded 5' primer. Each TCR beta cDNA molecule received a unique molecular identifier from a template-switch 5' adaptor carrying 12 random nucleotides. Each sample yielded at least 2.5 million CDR3-containing paired-end reads. The Mint cDNA synthesis kit, primed by a TRBC-specific oligonucleotide, was used to synthesize first-strand cDNA from all RNA. Following uracil-DNA glycosylase treatment, all cDNA underwent a first 18-cycle PCR with the universal primers M1SS and BC2_uni_R. The study's own analysis went as follows. Each sample was normalized by randomly selecting 1 million high-quality reads, each carrying a distinct molecular identifier. Reads with shared molecular identifiers were discarded instead of being binned into consensus sequences. MiTCR, with a Q25 quality threshold and the strictest error-elimination algorithm, was used for CDR3 identification, clonotype clustering and error correction. A nonparametric unseen species model using Euler transformation provided a lower-bound estimate of total TCR beta diversity. The raw public reads went through TCRdb reprocessing: fastp at Q25, MiXCR clone calling, in-frame beta chains kept. Here each entry gathers all rows of one CDR3 protein and keeps the most common genes and DNA. The V and J calls reflect TCRdb's pipeline rather than the authors' work. Recorded for this sample are some 700,000 distinct CDR3 sequences; 40% to 45% of them occurred a single time. The ten biggest clones cover roughly 19% of the sample.

Systemically healthy Caucasian individuals from Russia, some 36 in total and aged roughly 6 to 95 years, were included as donors. Each donor gave roughly 9 milliliters of peripheral blood, drawn into EDTA-treated Vacutainer tubes. Ficoll-Paque density-gradient centrifugation was used to isolate PBMCs, with at least 6.5 million per sample. Trizol reagent was used to extract total RNA from the PBMCs, yielding at least 6 micrograms per sample. Naive CD45RAhigh/CD27high T cell percentages were measured by flow cytometry on a PBMC aliquot from every donor. Sequences LGHDT (CDR1) and YNNKEL (CDR2) are obtained from the germline V gene (reference sequence). V has 2 bases trimmed and J has 3 bases trimmed; junction bases matching no gene number 7. The CDR3 has 15 amino acids, counting the end cysteine and phenylalanine. Only the CDR3 DNA is retained, 45 bases long and in frame from the first base. As to this clonotype: The clone's antigen remains unknown. It has no much larger one-base neighbor in the sample; base qualities were not kept.

The receptor chain draws on TRBV3-1 and TRBJ2-7; 7 bases in the junction line up with TRBD1. The clonotype originates from a woman aged 60-75 years in good health. Sequencing was performed on blood. The nucleotide sequence reads TGTGCCAGCAGCCAACGGACAGGCCCCCACTACGAGCAGTACTTC. Its translation is CASSQRTGPHYEQYF.